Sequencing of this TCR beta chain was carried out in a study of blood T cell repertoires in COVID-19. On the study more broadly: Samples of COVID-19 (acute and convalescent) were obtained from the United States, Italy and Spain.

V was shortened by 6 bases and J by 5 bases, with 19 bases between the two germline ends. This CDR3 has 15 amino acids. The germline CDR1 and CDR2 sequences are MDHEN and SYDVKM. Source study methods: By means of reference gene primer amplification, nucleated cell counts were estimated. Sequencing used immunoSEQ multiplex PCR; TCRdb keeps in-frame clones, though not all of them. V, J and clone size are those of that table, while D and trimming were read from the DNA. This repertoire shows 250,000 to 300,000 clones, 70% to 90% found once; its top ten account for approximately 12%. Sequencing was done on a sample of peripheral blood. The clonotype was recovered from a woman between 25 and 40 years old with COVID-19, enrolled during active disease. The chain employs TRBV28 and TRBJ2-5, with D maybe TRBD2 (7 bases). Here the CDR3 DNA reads TGTGCCAGCAGACGGGGGGCCCCAATTTCCGAGACCCAGTACTTC. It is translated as CASRRGAPISETQYF.